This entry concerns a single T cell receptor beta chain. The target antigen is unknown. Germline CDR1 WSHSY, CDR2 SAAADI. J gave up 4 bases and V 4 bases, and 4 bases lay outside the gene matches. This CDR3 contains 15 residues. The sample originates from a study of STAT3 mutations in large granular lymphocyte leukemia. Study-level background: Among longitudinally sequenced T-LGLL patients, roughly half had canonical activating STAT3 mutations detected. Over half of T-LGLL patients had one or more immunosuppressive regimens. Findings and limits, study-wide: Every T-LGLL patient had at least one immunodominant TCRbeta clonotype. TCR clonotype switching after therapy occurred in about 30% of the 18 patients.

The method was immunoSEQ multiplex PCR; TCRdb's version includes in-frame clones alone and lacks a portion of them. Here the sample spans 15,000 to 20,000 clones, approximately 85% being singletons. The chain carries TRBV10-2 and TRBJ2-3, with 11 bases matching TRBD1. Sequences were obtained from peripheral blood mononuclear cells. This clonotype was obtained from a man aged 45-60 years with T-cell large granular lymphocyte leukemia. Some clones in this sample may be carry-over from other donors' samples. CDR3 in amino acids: CASSGTGGAADTQYF. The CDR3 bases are TGCGCCAGCAGTGGGACAGGGGGCGCGGCAGATACGCAGTATTTT.